This paragraph covers one T cell receptor (beta chain) sequence. In the original analysis: Using reference gene primer amplification, nucleated cell counts were estimated. TCRdb keeps only in-frame clones here, not all; method: immunoSEQ multiplex PCR. V, J and clone size are taken as reported in that table, and D and trimming were inferred from the DNA itself. There are 170,000 or so clones in the sample; over 80% occur only once, and under 3.5% lies in the top ten. V dropped 2 bases and J dropped 5; count of bases not matched to a gene: 5. Germline loops: CDR1 SGHRS, CDR2 YFSETQ. CDR3 length: 15 residues. This entry belongs to a study of blood T cell repertoires in COVID-19. Turning to the study itself: The origin of the acute and convalescent COVID-19 samples was the United States, Italy and Spain. Sources were T cells, B-cell-depleted T cells, or PBMCs; the material itself was cDNA or gDNA.

Sample: peripheral blood. This receptor was obtained from a woman aged 60-75 years with acute or convalescent COVID-19. V gene TRBV5-1 combines with J gene TRBJ2-2; 8 positions match TRBD1. CDR3 in DNA: TGCGCCAGCAGCTTACAGGGGGATCGGACCGGGGAGCTGTTTTTT. It yields the protein CASSLQGDRTGELFF.